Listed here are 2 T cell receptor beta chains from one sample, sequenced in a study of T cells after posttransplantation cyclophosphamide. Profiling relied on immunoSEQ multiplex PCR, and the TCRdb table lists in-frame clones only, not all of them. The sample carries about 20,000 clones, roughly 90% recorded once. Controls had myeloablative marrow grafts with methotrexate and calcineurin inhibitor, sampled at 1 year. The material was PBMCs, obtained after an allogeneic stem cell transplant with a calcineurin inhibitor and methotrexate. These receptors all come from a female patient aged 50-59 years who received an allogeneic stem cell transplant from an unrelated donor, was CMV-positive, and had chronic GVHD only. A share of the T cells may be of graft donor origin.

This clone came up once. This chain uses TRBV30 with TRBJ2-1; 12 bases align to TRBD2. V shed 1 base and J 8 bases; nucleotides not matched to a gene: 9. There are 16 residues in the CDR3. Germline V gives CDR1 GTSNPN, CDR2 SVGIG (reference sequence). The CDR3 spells CAWSEGTSGWIDEQFF. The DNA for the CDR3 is TGTGCCTGGAGTGAGGGGACTAGCGGGTGGATCGATGAGCAGTTCTTC.

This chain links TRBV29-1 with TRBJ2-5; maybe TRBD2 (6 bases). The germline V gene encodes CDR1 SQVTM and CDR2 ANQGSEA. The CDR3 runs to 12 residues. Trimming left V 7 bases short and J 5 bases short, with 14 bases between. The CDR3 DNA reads TGCAGCGCAAAACAGGCGGGGGAGACCCAGTACTTC. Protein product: CSAKQAGETQYF.